Listed here is a single T cell receptor beta chain. Per the original data handling: Reference gene primer amplification gave estimated nucleated cell counts. The data were produced by immunoSEQ multiplex PCR, yet TCRdb's version contains in-frame clones alone and is incomplete. The V and J calls and clone size were taken over from that table, and D and trimming were inferred from the DNA. The sample has 250,000 to 350,000 clones; roughly 87% are singletons. This sample is drawn from a study of blood T cell repertoires in COVID-19. Study-wide context: The United States, Italy and Spain were the sources of the acute and convalescent COVID-19 samples. Nucleic acid was either cDNA or gDNA, and it came from T cells, B-cell-depleted T cells, or PBMCs.

The CDR3 extends over 15 amino acids. The germline V and J ends were trimmed by 4 bases and 9 bases, with 22 bases remaining between them. Per the germline V gene, CDR1 is SGHDN and CDR2 is FVKESK. The chain is built from TRBV14 and TRBJ2-7, with a tentative D call TRBD1 (5 bases). The clonotype originates from a woman between 45 and 60 years old who had recovered from COVID-19. The specimen sequenced was peripheral blood. The CDR3 protein is CASSPPGLTRGVQYF. In nucleotides, the CDR3 is TGTGCCAGCAGCCCGCCAGGGCTAACCAGAGGAGTGCAGTACTTC.